This TCR beta chain was identified during a study of tumor-infiltrating lymphocytes in primary liver carcinoma. Unsorted whole blood supplied the blood RNA, and germline DNA was isolated too. None of the patients had received treatment, and all had chronic HBV infection. Starting from approximately 0.45 ug of total RNA, TCR beta cDNA was produced with a primer in the constant region. Libraries for TCR beta were built through three nested multiplex PCR rounds, which together made up a slightly modified ARM-PCR procedure. A C-beta reverse primer was combined with TRBV1-TRBV30 forward primers in the first two PCR rounds, and each round had 10 cycles. TCRdb independently ran MiXCR on the multiplex PCR reads; one entry per CDR3 protein. The table shows fewer than 350,000 distinct CDR3 sequences, with almost 65% occurring only once. The CDR3 totals 16 residues. The V gene lost 7 bases and the J gene lost 9 bases, with 24 bases spanning the gap. Germline lookup yields CDR1 MGHRA and CDR2 YSYEKL.

Source material: peripheral blood. The chain combines TRBV4-1 with TRBJ2-2; maybe TRBD1 (6 bases). The TCR comes from a man aged 40-55 years with primary liver carcinoma and hepatitis B virus infection. The CDR3 nucleotides are TGCGCCAGCAACGATCAGGATAGGGGGTTAACCTGGGAGCTGTTTTTT. Amino acid sequence: CASNDQDRGLTWELFF.